The 25 T cell receptor beta chains below all came from one sample that was sequenced in a study of control samples from healthy donors and cancer patients (dated by TCRdb to between 2020 and 2021). The protocol used for the library was the immunoSEQ multiplex PCR assay. This is the immuneACCESS table as TCRdb keeps it, with only in-frame sequences that have V and J called. A part of the clones is gone; compared with another copy, unresolved V genes explain less than half, and the rest is unexplained. This sample holds some 79,000 clones; approximately 84% were observed only once. In total, the top ten clones hold 4% of the sample. Specimen: blood. All receptors derive from a woman in her 50s in good health.

The rearrangement links TRBV18 to TRBJ2-3, with TRBD2 identical over 9 bases. The CDR3 length is 21 residues. Germline-derived CDR1 and CDR2 are KGHSH and LQKENI. Trimming took 3 bases from V and 4 from J; bases not matched to a gene: 23. CDR3 region: CASSPQIVTGLAPKESDTQYF. The CDR3 coding sequence is TGTGCCAGCTCACCGCAGATAGTCACGGGACTAGCCCCGAAGGAATCAGATACGCAGTATTTT.

CDR3: CASSGDTHSPLHF. The CDR3 nucleotides read TGTGCCAGCAGTGGGGACACCCATTCACCCCTCCACTTT. This sequence joins TRBV2 and TRBJ1-6, with D maybe TRBD1 (6 bases). Germline CDR1 and CDR2: SNHLY and FYNNEI. V was clipped by 4 bases and J by 8 bases, with 9 bases between them. CDR3 length: 13 residues. Complete variable domain (other parts from reference TRBV2 and TRBJ1-6): EPEVTQTPSHQVTQMGQEVILRCVPISNHLYFYWYRQILGQKVEFLVSFYNNEISEKSEIFDDQFSVERPDGSNFTLKIRSTKLEDSAMYFCASSGDTHSPLHFGNGTRLTVT.

The chain has TRBV6-5 and TRBJ1-2, with D tentatively TRBD1 (5 bases). Germline CDR1 MNHEY, CDR2 SVGAGI. V dropped 0 bases and J dropped 8 bases, with 16 bases sitting between them. The CDR3 contains 15 residues. The CDR3 here is CASSYSTIAGAGYTF. The DNA for the CDR3 is TGTGCCAGCAGTTACTCTACCATCGCCGGGGCAGGCTACACCTTC.

This chain connects TRBV7-9 to TRBJ1-2; D unresolved. The ends were cut back, 2 bases at V and 6 bases at J, with 16 bases in the middle. The CDR3 runs to 15 residues. Germline-derived CDR1 and CDR2 are SEHNR and FQNEAQ (reference sequence). In DNA, the CDR3 is TGTGCCAGCAGCTTATGGACGGACCCAGAGCATGGCTACACCTTC. It is translated as CASSLWTDPEHGYTF. Complete variable domain (other parts from reference TRBV7-9 and TRBJ1-2): DTGVSQNPRHKITKRGQNVTFRCDPISEHNRLYWYRQTLGQGPEFLTYFQNEAQLEKSRLLSDRFSAERPKGSFSTLEIQRTEQGDSAMYLCASSLWTDPEHGYTFGSGTRLTVV.

The chain links TRBV28 to TRBJ1-6, with D uncertain. The CDR3 has 15 residues. V was cut by 3 bases and J by 6 bases, with 12 bases left in between. Germline assignment: CDR1 MDHEN and CDR2 SYDVKM. The CDR3 sequence: CASSFGRTRNSPLHF. Here the CDR3 DNA reads TGTGCCAGCAGTTTTGGACGGACCCGTAATTCACCCCTCCACTTT.

The chain links TRBV9 to TRBJ2-5; 10 nucleotides align to TRBD2. CDR3 length: 16 amino acids. V shed 2 bases, J shed 1 base, and the junction held 5 bases outside the gene matches. Germline V gene data show CDR1 as SGDLS and CDR2 as YYNGEE. CDR3 protein: CASSVGLAETQETQYF. CDR3 DNA: TGTGCCAGCAGCGTCGGACTAGCGGAGACCCAAGAGACCCAGTACTTC.

The rearrangement joins TRBV15 to TRBJ2-2; the D call may be TRBD1 or TRBD2 (5 bases each). This CDR3 has 17 residues. The V gene's germline CDR1 is LNHNV and CDR2 YYDKDF (reference sequence). Trimming removed 0 bases at V and 5 bases at J, with 16 bases between. The DNA of the CDR3 is TGTGCCACCAGCAGAGAAGCATGGGGGAGTGTAACCGGGGAGCTGTTTTTT. This encodes CATSREAWGSVTGELFF.

The chain couples TRBV5-1 to TRBJ1-1, with D unclear. V lost 4 bases to trimming and J lost 2 bases, with 9 bases between them. Per the germline V gene, CDR1 is SGHRS and CDR2 is YFSETQ. The CDR3 runs 13 residues. CDR3 DNA: TGCGCCAGCAGCACCGGAGTCAACACTGAAGCTTTCTTT. Translation gives CASSTGVNTEAFF.

V is TRBV11-3 and J is TRBJ2-1, with 12 bases that match TRBD2. With V trimmed by 0 bases and J by 5 bases, 5 bases remained unmatched. Per the germline V gene, CDR1 is SGHNT and CDR2 is YENEEA. There are 17 residues in the CDR3. CDR3 bases: TGTGCCAGCAGCTTAGAGGCTCTAGCGGGGGGGGACAATGAGCAGTTCTTC. Protein product: CASSLEALAGGDNEQFF.

This clone turned up a few times. The chain combines TRBV28 with TRBJ2-4; D not certain. V was shortened by 6 bases and J by 12 bases, with 18 bases between the two germline ends. Germline values: CDR1 MDHEN, CDR2 SYDVKM. This CDR3 has 13 residues. The CDR3 DNA reads TGTGCCAGCAGCCTTTCTTCCGGCCGAAATCAGTACTTC. It translates to CASSLSSGRNQYF.

The chain is built from TRBV20-1 and TRBJ2-7; 8 positions agree with TRBD2. Looked up from germline, CDR1 is DFQATT and CDR2 is SNEGSKA (reference sequence). The CDR3 length is 11 residues. Losses at the gene ends were 7 bases for V and 13 bases for J; bases not matched to a gene: 12. In nucleotides, the CDR3 is TGCAGTGGAGCGGTCGGAGGACTAGCTTACTTC. As protein: CSGAVGGLAYF.

The V and J genes are TRBV9 and TRBJ1-2, with a weak D call TRBD1 (6 bases). Germline V lookup: CDR1 SGDLS, CDR2 YYNGEE. There are 15 residues in the CDR3. The germline V and J ends were trimmed by 4 bases and 2 bases, with 15 bases remaining between them. DNA of the CDR3: TGTGCCAGCAGCTGGACGGGGGCGGAAAACTATGGCTACACCTTC. It yields the protein CASSWTGAENYGYTF.

The chain is built from TRBV15 and TRBJ2-1; D not resolved. This CDR3 is 13 amino acids long. Germline V CDR1 and CDR2: LNHNV, YYDKDF (reference sequence). The V end was cut by 5 bases, the J end by 4 bases, with 9 bases between. The CDR3 nucleotides read TGTGCCACCAGCCTACCTTCGTACAATGAGCAGTTCTTC. This gives the protein CATSLPSYNEQFF.

The chain is built from TRBV5-1 and TRBJ1-6; 8 nucleotides match TRBD1. The V gene end was trimmed by 1 base and the J gene end by 7 bases; junction bases not matched to a gene: 7. The CDR3 is 16 amino acids. CDR1 is SGHRS and CDR2 is YFSETQ in the germline V gene. CDR3 bases: TGCGCCAGCAGCTTGCAGGGGGCCGTTGGGAATTCACCCCTCCACTTT. Translated, it gives CASSLQGAVGNSPLHF.

This clone occurred once. This chain links TRBV28 with TRBJ2-7; 7 bases fit TRBD1. Trimming cost V 6 bases and J 6 bases; bases outside gene matches: 8. CDR3 length: 13 residues. The germline CDR1 and CDR2 sequences are MDHEN and SYDVKM. The CDR3 sequence is CASRSPTGIEQYF. CDR3 bases: TGTGCCAGCAGATCCCCGACAGGGATCGAGCAGTACTTC.

This clone was picked up one time. The chain combines TRBV5-4 with TRBJ2-1; 11 bases line up with TRBD2. Unmatched junction bases numbered 11, after V lost 5 bases and J lost 7 bases. Looked up from germline, CDR1 is SGHNT and CDR2 is YYREEE (reference sequence). The CDR3 contains 16 residues. The CDR3 region has the DNA TGTGCCAGCAGGGGGCAACTAGCGGGAGAACTGAATGAGCAGTTCTTC. Its translation is CASRGQLAGELNEQFF.

This rearrangement joins TRBV7-9 to TRBJ2-7; 7 nucleotides match TRBD1. The CDR3 consists of 14 residues. CDR1 and CDR2 from the germline V gene are SEHNR and FQNEAQ (reference sequence). V was pared by 4 bases and J by 1 base, with 4 bases of the junction left unmatched. The CDR3 nucleotides read TGTGCCAGCAGCTCCGTACAGGGGTCCTACGAGCAGTACTTC. Translating it yields CASSSVQGSYEQYF. Together with reference TRBV7-9 and TRBJ2-7, the CDR3 gives the full variable domain: DTGVSQNPRHKITKRGQNVTFRCDPISEHNRLYWYRQTLGQGPEFLTYFQNEAQLEKSRLLSDRFSAERPKGSFSTLEIQRTEQGDSAMYLCASSSVQGSYEQYFGPGTRLTVT.

Here the CDR3 DNA reads TGTGCCAGCAGTAAACGACTAGCGGGAGCCTCTGGGGCCAACGTCCTGACTTTC. Protein product: CASSKRLAGASGANVLTF. The rearrangement joins TRBV28 to TRBJ2-6, with 12 bases lining up with TRBD2. The CDR3 covers 18 residues. CDR1 and CDR2 from the germline V gene are MDHEN and SYDVKM. The V segment lost 5 bases and the J segment 0 bases; nucleotides outside the gene matches: 5. The entire variable domain, with the rest obtained from reference TRBV28 and TRBJ2-6, is as follows: DVKVTQSSRYLVKRTGEKVFLECVQDMDHENMFWYRQDPGLGLRLIYFSYDVKMKEKGDIPEGYSVSREKKERFSLILESASTNQTSMYLCASSKRLAGASGANVLTFGAGSRLTVL.

This chain uses TRBV5-1 with TRBJ2-3; D remains unclear. V dropped 1 base and J dropped 1 base, with 7 bases sitting between them. This CDR3 is 14 amino acids long. Germline lookup yields CDR1 SGHRS and CDR2 YFSETQ. CDR3 sequence reads: CASSLLMGTDTQYF. The DNA of the CDR3 is TGCGCCAGCAGCTTGTTAATGGGCACAGATACGCAGTATTTT. The complete variable domain, with remaining parts taken from reference TRBV5-1 and TRBJ2-3, reads KAGVTQTPRYLIKTRGQQVTLSCSPISGHRSVSWYQQTPGQGLQFLFEYFSETQRNKGNFPGRFSGRQFSNSRSEMNVSTLELGDSALYLCASSLLMGTDTQYFGPGTRLTVL.

The chain links TRBV7-8 to TRBJ2-2; 8 bases fit TRBD2. CDR1 SGHVS and CDR2 FQNEAQ come from the germline V gene. J was trimmed by 2 bases and V by 3 bases; bases with no gene match: 5. CDR3 length equals 16 residues. CDR3 sequence (DNA): TGTGCCAGCAGCTTGGGACTAGGAGCAAACACCGGGGAGCTGTTTTTT. It translates to CASSLGLGANTGELFF.

This sequence joins TRBV2 and TRBJ2-5; tentatively, D is TRBD2 (6 bases). Germline CDR1 SNHLY, CDR2 FYNNEI. V shed 2 bases and J shed 0 bases, with 16 bases lying between them. This CDR3 is 17 amino acids long. The CDR3 region has the DNA TGTGCCAGCAGTGAAAGGATACGCGGGGCCAACCAAGAGACCCAGTACTTC. Amino acid sequence: CASSERIRGANQETQYF.

The V gene is TRBV11-1, the J gene TRBJ2-2, with TRBD1 as a possible D gene (5 bases). CDR3 length equals 16 residues. The V gene's germline CDR1 is SGHAT and CDR2 FQDESV (reference sequence). V gave up 3 bases and J gave up 5 bases, with 16 bases separating them. For the CDR3, the DNA is TGTGCCAGCAGCTTTACGACAGAGAGGTTGACCGGGGAGCTGTTTTTT. It translates to CASSFTTERLTGELFF.

V gene TRBV5-1 combines with J gene TRBJ1-2, with 7 bases fitting TRBD1. Germline-derived CDR1 and CDR2 are SGHRS and YFSETQ. The CDR3 is 15 amino acids. The J segment lost 2 bases and the V segment lost 4 bases, leaving 8 bases of the junction unmatched. CDR3 sequence reads: CASSEDRTSNYGYTF. CDR3 bases: TGCGCCAGCAGCGAGGACAGGACGTCCAACTATGGCTACACCTTC.

This chain joins TRBV29-1 and TRBJ1-1; no clear D gene. This CDR3 is 12 amino acids long. The V end was cut by 4 bases, the J end by 0 bases, with 6 bases between. Germline CDR1 is SQVTM and CDR2 is ANQGSEA. The CDR3 region is CSVGWVNTEAFF. CDR3 bases: TGCAGCGTTGGATGGGTGAACACTGAAGCTTTCTTT.

The J gene is TRBJ1-2, the V gene TRBV4-1; D is possibly TRBD1 (5 bases). With 3 bases removed from V and 6 bases from J, the gap between germline ends came to 20 bases. This CDR3 spans 16 amino acids. CDR1 is MGHRA, CDR2 YSYEKL, per germline. Written as DNA, the CDR3 is TGCGCCAGCAGCCAGCCGGCCGACAGACCCGGCAATGGCTACACCTTC. It codes for CASSQPADRPGNGYTF.